Below are 26 T cell receptor beta chains sequenced from a single sample in a study of neoadjuvant anti-PD-1 for oral cavity cancer. Profiled with immunoSEQ multiplex PCR; TCRdb holds only in-frame clones, not every one. The table includes about 16,000 clones, 55% to 75% detected once. The sequenced sample was PBMCs, obtained before nivolumab (anti-PD-1) treatment. These TCRs come from a person aged 35-80 years with oral cavity squamous cell carcinoma.

The chain links TRBV10-3 to TRBJ2-1; 7 nucleotides line up with TRBD1. Germline V gene data show CDR1 as ENHRY and CDR2 as SYGVKD. The CDR3 has 13 residues. With 7 bases clipped from V and 7 bases from J, the junction kept 7 bases outside the gene matches. CDR3 nucleotides: TGTGCCATCAATACAGGGGAGCGGAATGAGCAGTTCTTC. It encodes CAINTGERNEQFF.

The V call is TRBV7-8, the J call TRBJ2-2; no firm D call. There are 14 residues in the CDR3. Germline CDR1 and CDR2: SGHVS and FQNEAQ. V dropped 3 bases and J dropped 1 base, with 6 bases sitting between them. The CDR3 sequence is CASSLPVNTGELFF. DNA for the CDR3: TGTGCCAGCAGCTTGCCAGTGAACACCGGGGAGCTGTTTTTT.

The V and J genes are TRBV5-4 and TRBJ2-1, with 16 bases aligning to TRBD2. The trim removed 4 bases at V and 2 bases at J, leaving 6 bases unmatched. CDR3 size: 18 residues. Germline values: CDR1 SGHNT, CDR2 YYREEE (reference sequence). The CDR3 bases are TGTGCCAGCAGCCTTGGGACTAGCGGGAGGGGGGCCTACAATGAGCAGTTCTTC. As protein: CASSLGTSGRGAYNEQFF.

V and J are TRBV4-1 and TRBJ1-1; D remains ambiguous. V lost 3 bases and J 3 bases, leaving 17 bases between the germline ends. Germline V gives CDR1 MGHRA, CDR2 YSYEKL. CDR3 length equals 16 residues. The CDR3 region has the DNA TGCGCCAGCAGCCAGGGATATTTTGGATTGGACACTGAAGCTTTCTTT. Protein product: CASSQGYFGLDTEAFF.

The CDR3: CASSIQASNQPQHF. CDR3 DNA sequence: TGTGCCAGCAGTATACAGGCGAGCAATCAGCCCCAGCATTTT. The chain has TRBV27 and TRBJ1-5; D may be TRBD1 (5 bases). CDR1 is MNHEY and CDR2 is SMNVEV in the germline V gene (reference sequence). The V gene lost 5 bases and the J gene lost 1 base, with 9 bases spanning the gap. The CDR3 covers 14 residues.

The V gene is TRBV11-2, the J gene TRBJ1-5, with D tentatively TRBD1 (6 bases). Germline CDR1 and CDR2: SGHAT and FQNNGV. This CDR3 is built from 13 residues. V lost 5 bases, J lost 4 bases, and 9 bases lay in between. This CDR3 is CASSLDRNQPQHF. DNA of the CDR3: TGTGCCAGCAGCCTGGACAGAAATCAGCCCCAGCATTTT.

This chain connects TRBV6-5 to TRBJ1-2; 7 bases are shared with TRBD1. Per the germline V gene, CDR1 is MNHEY and CDR2 is SVGAGI. Germline trimming cut 6 bases from V and 6 bases from J; bases unmatched to any gene: 13. This CDR3 contains 15 residues. CDR3 sequence (DNA): TGTGCCAGCAGACTAACGGGAGGGGGCGCGGATGGCTACACCTTC. It yields the protein CASRLTGGGADGYTF.

This clone was counted once. This chain links TRBV10-3 with TRBJ2-3; D assignment may be TRBD1 or TRBD2 (5 bases each). The CDR3 covers 16 residues. CDR1 ENHRY and CDR2 SYGVKD come from the germline V gene. The V and J ends lost 3 bases and 2 bases respectively, with 15 bases between them. The CDR3 is CAISDSNPGTTDTQYF. CDR3 coding DNA: TGTGCCATCAGTGACTCGAATCCGGGGACCACAGATACGCAGTATTTT.

The chain has TRBV25-1 and TRBJ1-1; D uncertain. V shed 6 bases and J shed 2 bases, with 4 bases lying between them. The germline V gene encodes CDR1 MGHDK and CDR2 SYGVNS. CDR3 length equals 11 residues. The CDR3 loop is CASSSNTEAFF. The CDR3 nucleotides read TGTGCCAGCAGCTCCAACACTGAAGCTTTCTTT.

The CDR3 loop is CASSLALYRDRLQETQYF. The CDR3 nucleotides are TGTGCCAGCAGCTTGGCCCTCTACAGGGACCGCCTCCAAGAGACCCAGTACTTC. V and J are TRBV5-4 and TRBJ2-5; tentative D call: TRBD1 (6 bases). Trimming took off 0 bases at V and 1 base at J, with 19 bases between the two ends. Germline loops: CDR1 SGHNT, CDR2 YYREEE (reference sequence). This CDR3 spans 18 amino acids.

This chain links TRBV9 with TRBJ1-3; 7 bases align to TRBD1. Germline V gene lookup returns CDR1 SGDLS and CDR2 YYNGEE. Losses at the gene ends were 0 bases for V and 14 bases for J; bases not matched to a gene: 14. The CDR3 spans 15 residues. The chain's CDR3 is CASSVEGTARVALYF. The CDR3 bases are TGTGCCAGCAGCGTAGAGGGGACAGCGCGGGTGGCCTTATATTTT.

The chain carries TRBV27 and TRBJ2-7; D gene uncertain. In germline, CDR1 is MNHEY, CDR2 SMNVEV (reference sequence). The CDR3 spans 14 residues. V was pared by 0 bases and J by 2 bases, with 8 bases between. The DNA of the CDR3 is TGTGCCAGCAGTTTATCGGTCGGAACCTACGAGCAGTACTTC. Protein: CASSLSVGTYEQYF.

There are a few counts of this clone. The chain couples TRBV25-1 to TRBJ1-1; 9 nucleotides align to TRBD1. The CDR3 is 15 residues long. Trimming took 5 bases from V and 2 from J; bases not matched to a gene: 6. The germline V gene encodes CDR1 MGHDK and CDR2 SYGVNS. The CDR3 DNA reads as TGTGCCAGCAGTTCGGACAGGGGCATAAACACTGAAGCTTTCTTT. Translation: CASSSDRGINTEAFF.

This clone is a singleton in its sample. The chain joins TRBV6-5 to TRBJ2-5; no clear D gene. Germline CDR1 and CDR2: MNHEY and SVGAGI. The CDR3 covers 15 residues. V was trimmed by 0 bases and J by 2 bases, leaving 10 bases between them. The CDR3: CASSYSYGPQETQYF. Here the CDR3 DNA reads TGTGCCAGCAGTTACTCCTATGGGCCTCAAGAGACCCAGTACTTC.

The chain recombines TRBV5-1 with TRBJ2-1, with D hard to call. This CDR3 is built from 17 residues. The ends were cut back, 0 bases at V and 2 bases at J, with 15 bases in the middle. CDR1 and CDR2 from the germline V gene are SGHRS and YFSETQ. CDR3 protein: CASSLALRAGTYNEQFF. CDR3 DNA sequence: TGCGCCAGCAGCTTGGCCCTTAGGGCAGGCACCTACAATGAGCAGTTCTTC.

The chain links TRBV6-5 to TRBJ1-5, with 8 positions matching TRBD1. V was pared by 5 bases and J by 6 bases, with 9 bases of the junction left unmatched. The CDR3 spans 15 residues. Germline assignment: CDR1 MNHEY and CDR2 SVGAGI. The CDR3 DNA reads TGTGCCAGCAGTCCCGGGGGCAGGGGGCTTCAGCCCCAGCATTTT. The encoded protein is CASSPGGRGLQPQHF.

V gene TRBV6-1 combines with J gene TRBJ2-1; TRBD2 aligns across 9 bases. Germline lookup yields CDR1 MNHNS and CDR2 SASEGT. CDR3 length: 16 residues. V lost 4 bases, J lost 2 bases, and 6 bases stayed unmatched. The CDR3 spells CASSVSGSTPYNEQFF. CDR3 coding DNA: TGTGCCAGCAGTGTTAGCGGGAGCACCCCCTACAATGAGCAGTTCTTC.

This rearrangement joins TRBV6-1 to TRBJ1-4; weak D call: TRBD1 (6 bases). The CDR3 is made up of 17 amino acids. Trimming removed 0 bases at V and 0 bases at J, with 11 bases between. CDR1 and CDR2 (germline): MNHNS, SASEGT. CDR3 sequence (DNA): TGTGCCAGCAGTGAAGCGACAGGCGGTCCAACTAATGAAAAACTGTTTTTT. Amino acid sequence: CASSEATGGPTNEKLFF.

V usage is TRBV5-8 and J usage is TRBJ1-4, with 8 bases aligning to TRBD1. This CDR3 is built from 14 residues. With 2 bases clipped from V and 5 bases from J, the junction kept 2 bases outside the gene matches. Germline CDR1 is SGHTS and CDR2 is YDEGEE. CDR3: CASSFRDRNEKLFF. The DNA for the CDR3 is TGTGCCAGCAGCTTCCGGGACAGGAATGAAAAACTGTTTTTT.

V gene TRBV10-3 combines with J gene TRBJ2-5, with D unclear. Germline V gene data show CDR1 as ENHRY and CDR2 as SYGVKD. The CDR3 extends over 16 amino acids. V was pared by 3 bases and J by 2 bases, with 16 bases between. The DNA of the CDR3 is TGTGCCATCAGTGACCCCGCTCTCTCAGCTCAAGAGACCCAGTACTTC. Translated: CAISDPALSAQETQYF.

The V call is TRBV30, the J call TRBJ1-5; no clear D gene. The CDR3 covers 16 residues. Germline lookup yields CDR1 GTSNPN and CDR2 SVGIG (reference sequence). V shed 0 bases and J shed 2 bases, with 14 bases lying between them. The CDR3 spells CAWSVFVGSGNQPQHF. CDR3 nucleotides: TGTGCCTGGAGTGTATTCGTGGGGTCGGGCAATCAGCCCCAGCATTTT.

This clone was counted only a few times. This chain joins TRBV2 and TRBJ2-1, with D possibly TRBD1 on 6 matching bases. CDR1 SNHLY and CDR2 FYNNEI come from the germline V gene. CDR3 size: 13 residues. V dropped 6 bases and J dropped 6 bases, with 12 bases sitting between them. This CDR3 reads CASRPTGINEQFF. CDR3 in DNA: TGTGCCAGCAGACCAACAGGGATCAATGAGCAGTTCTTC.

The rearrangement links TRBV5-1 to TRBJ2-7, with TRBD2 as a possible D gene (7 bases). Germline CDR1 is SGHRS and CDR2 is YFSETQ. The CDR3 runs to 16 residues. V was trimmed by 1 base and J by 0 bases, leaving 14 bases between them. The CDR3 DNA is TGCGCCAGCAGCTTGTCGCGGGGGCAGGCCTCCTACGAGCAGTACTTC. Amino acid sequence: CASSLSRGQASYEQYF.

There are a few counts of this clone. J is TRBJ2-2 and V is TRBV19; D gene unclear. The CDR3 runs to 15 residues. Trimming stripped 1 base from V and 6 bases from J, with 12 bases between. Germline V gene sequence: CDR1 LNHDA, CDR2 SQIVND (reference sequence). CDR3 in amino acids: CASSIVAQMAGELFF. CDR3 sequence (DNA): TGTGCCAGTAGTATAGTCGCTCAAATGGCCGGGGAGCTGTTTTTT.

The rearrangement joins TRBV30 to TRBJ2-6; D might be TRBD1 (5 bases). Trimming took 2 bases from V and 0 from J, leaving 8 bases between them. Germline CDR1 reads GTSNPN; CDR2 reads SVGIG (reference sequence). The CDR3 runs to 15 residues. CDR3 nucleotides: TGTGCCTGGAGTACAGGCGACTCTGGGGCCAACGTCCTGACTTTC. Its protein is CAWSTGDSGANVLTF.

The chain links TRBV15 to TRBJ1-3; TRBD1 is a possible D gene (5 bases). This CDR3 region has 14 residues. Trimming stripped 3 bases from V and 2 bases from J, with 8 bases between. The germline CDR1 and CDR2 sequences are LNHNV and YYDKDF (reference sequence). The CDR3 coding sequence is TGTGCCACCAGCAGCAGACAGACTGGAAACACCATATATTTT. Translation: CATSSRQTGNTIYF.